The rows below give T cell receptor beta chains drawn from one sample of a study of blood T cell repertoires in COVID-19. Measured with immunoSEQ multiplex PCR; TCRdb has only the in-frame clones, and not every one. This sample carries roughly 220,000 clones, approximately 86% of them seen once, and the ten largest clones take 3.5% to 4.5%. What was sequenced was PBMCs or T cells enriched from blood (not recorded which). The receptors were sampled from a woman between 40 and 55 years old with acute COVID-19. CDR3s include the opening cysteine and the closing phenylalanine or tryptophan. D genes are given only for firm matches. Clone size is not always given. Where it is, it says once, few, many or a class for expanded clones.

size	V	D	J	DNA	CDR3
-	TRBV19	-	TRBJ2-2	TGTGCCAGTAGAACAGGGTTAAACACCGGGGAGCTGTTTTTT	CASRTGLNTGELFF
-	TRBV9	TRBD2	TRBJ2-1	TGTGCCAGCAGCGTGCTAGCGGGAGGGAGGACGCAGCAGTTCTTC	CASSVLAGGRTQQFF
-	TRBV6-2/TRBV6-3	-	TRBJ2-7	TGTGCCAGCAGTTACTCGATCCCCGGGTTATCCTACGAGCAGTACTTC	CASSYSIPGLSYEQYF
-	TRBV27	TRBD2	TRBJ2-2	TGTGCCAGCAGTTTAGTACTAGCGGGAGTTTACCAATCCGCTTCGAACACCGGGGAGCTGTTTTTT	CASSLVLAGVYQSASNTGELFF
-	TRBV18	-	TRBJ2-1	TGTGCCAGCTCAAGCGCGGGGATAGTTGCTGAGCAGTTCTTC	CASSSAGIVAEQFF
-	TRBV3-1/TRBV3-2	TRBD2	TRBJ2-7	TGTGCCAGCAGCCGGGACTATACCTACGAGCAGTACTTC	CASSRDYTYEQYF
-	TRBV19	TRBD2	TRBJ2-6	TGTGCCAGTAGTAAACTGAGGACTAGCGGGAGCGGTGGGGATGGGGCCAACGTCCTGACTTTC	CASSKLRTSGSGGDGANVLTF
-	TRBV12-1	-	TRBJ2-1	TGTGCCAGCAGCTTTGGGTACAATCCTAGCGGAACCTACAATGAGCAGTTCTTC	CASSFGYNPSGTYNEQFF
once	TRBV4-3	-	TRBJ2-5	TGCGCCAGCAGCCAAGGCCAGGGAAGCGGGGAGACCCAGTACTTC	CASSQGQGSGETQYF
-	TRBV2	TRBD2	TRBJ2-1	TGTGCCAGCAGTGACTACGGGAGGGACCTCCGGGGCAATGAGCAGTTCTTC	CASSDYGRDLRGNEQFF
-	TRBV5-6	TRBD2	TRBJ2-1	TGTGCCAGCAGCCCCCGTTGGGGAGGGCCCAATGAGCAGTTCTTC	CASSPRWGGPNEQFF
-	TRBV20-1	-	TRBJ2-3	TGCAGTGCTAGGTCCAGGGATACGCAGTATTTT	CSARSRDTQYF
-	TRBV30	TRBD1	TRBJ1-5	TGTGCCTCGGGACAGGGCTATCAGCCCCAGCATTTT	CASGQGYQPQHF
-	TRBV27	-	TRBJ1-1	TGTGCCAGCAGCCTTAGGGGGTCCGGAATGATGAACACTGAAGCTTTCTTT	CASSLRGSGMMNTEAFF
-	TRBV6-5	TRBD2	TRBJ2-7	TGTGCCAGCAGCAAGACTAGCTCGTTGTACGAGCAGTACTTC	CASSKTSSLYEQYF
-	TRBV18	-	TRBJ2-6	TGTGCCAGCTCAACAGCCTCTGGGGCCAACGTCCTGACTTTC	CASSTASGANVLTF
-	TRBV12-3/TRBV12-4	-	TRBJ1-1	TGTGCCAGCAGTTTGGGGGGGGGTACTGAAGCTTTCTTT	CASSLGGGTEAFF
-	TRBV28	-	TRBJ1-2	TGTGCCAGCACCTCCCCAGGGATCTTCGGCTACACCTTC	CASTSPGIFGYTF
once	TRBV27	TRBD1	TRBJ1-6	TGTGCCAGCAGTCGTCCCACAGGGGGGGGGAATTCACCCCTCCACTTT	CASSRPTGGGNSPLHF
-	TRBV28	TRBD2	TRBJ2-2	TGTGCCAGCAGCCCCGCGCGGGAGGTCACCGGGGAGCTGTTTTTT	CASSPAREVTGELFF
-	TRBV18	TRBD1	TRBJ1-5	TGTGCCAGCTCCCCTGGGACAGATAGCAATCAGCCCCAGCATTTT	CASSPGTDSNQPQHF
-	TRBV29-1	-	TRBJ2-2	TGCAGCGTTCGAAGAGGGAGTACCGGGGAGCTGTTTTTT	CSVRRGSTGELFF